Shown below are 10 T cell receptor beta chains from a single sample sequenced in a study of read filtering for tumor transcriptome and immune sequencing. The library was built from about 400 ng RNA with molecular barcoded adaptors for alpha/delta and beta/gamma chains. TCRdb called the reads again in MiXCR, with one record for every CDR3 protein. In the table there are tens of thousands of distinct CDR3 sequences, approximately 18% of which are singletons. The sequenced sample was a population of CD138-negative cells sorted from bone marrow. The source of these receptors is a donor at least 40 years old with multiple myeloma.

This clonotype is deemed medium-sized. The chain links TRBV18 to TRBJ2-1, with 11 bases identical to TRBD1. There are 15 residues in the CDR3. Germline assignment: CDR1 KGHSH and CDR2 LQKENI. Trimming cost V 5 bases and J 6 bases; bases outside gene matches: 6. CDR3 nucleotide sequence: TGTGCCAGCTCAAATGGACAGGGGGCCGCCAATGAGCAGTTCTTC. Translation: CASSNGQGAANEQFF.

About this clonotype itself: Likely a read error: the CDR3 ends without its conserved phenylalanine or tryptophan. V and J are TRBV29-1 and TRBJ2-1, with D possibly being TRBD2 (6 bases). The germline V gene encodes CDR1 SQVTM and CDR2 ANQGSEA. CDR3 length: 10 residues. Trimming removed 7 bases at V and 13 bases at J, with 14 bases between. CDR3 sequence: CSAGGEEQFI. The CDR3 DNA is TGCAGCGCCGGGGGAGAAGAACAGTTCATC.

This clonotype was recorded many times. V is TRBV18 and J is TRBJ2-1, with TRBD1 as a possible D gene (6 bases). V dropped 5 bases and J dropped 5 bases, with 22 bases sitting between them. Germline V gives CDR1 KGHSH, CDR2 LQKENI. This CDR3 spans 17 amino acids. CDR3 in amino acids: CASSDPGTREIHNEQFF. The CDR3 nucleotides are TGTGCCAGCTCAGACCCGGGGACACGCGAAATCCACAATGAGCAGTTCTTC.

On this clonotype: The junction shows a germline mismatch at one end, possibly a read error. V is TRBV20-1 and J is TRBJ2-7; the D gene is possibly TRBD1 (6 bases). Germline V gene lookup returns CDR1 DFQATT and CDR2 SNEGSKA (reference sequence). CDR3 length: 18 residues. In nucleotides, the CDR3 is TGCAGTGCTAGGGGACATACAGGACTCCCGACCAACCTCTACGAGCAGAACTTC. Protein sequence: CSARGHTGLPTNLYEQNF.

This clonotype has at least ten counts. The V and J genes are TRBV28 and TRBJ2-2; 7 nucleotides agree with TRBD1. With V trimmed by 10 bases and J by 7 bases, 6 bases remained unmatched. This CDR3 is built from 12 residues. Germline CDR1 reads MDHEN; CDR2 reads SYDVKM. The CDR3 region is CATLQGYGELFF. CDR3 DNA sequence: TGTGCCACTCTACAGGGGTACGGGGAGCTGTTTTTT.

This clonotype was counted only a few times. This may stem from a read error, because a much larger clone lies one nucleotide away. The conserved phenylalanine or tryptophan is not found at the CDR3 terminus, so this likely reflects a read error. The chain recombines TRBV7-2 with TRBJ2-1, with D unclear. Germline-derived CDR1 and CDR2 are SGHTA and FQGNSA. V was cut by 5 bases and J by 2 bases, with 13 bases left in between. There are 15 residues in the CDR3. CDR3 sequence: CASSPRQSPYNEQFY. The CDR3, as DNA: TGTGCCAGCAGCCCCCGGCAGTCCCCCTACAATGAGCAGTTCTAC.

There are many counts of this clonotype. The V and J genes are TRBV7-2 and TRBJ2-3; no definite D call. V lost 3 bases to trimming and J lost 6 bases, with 10 bases between them. CDR3 length: 13 amino acids. Germline-derived CDR1 and CDR2 are SGHTA and FQGNSA. CDR3 loop: CASSLNNRDTQYF. CDR3 bases: TGTGCCAGCAGCTTGAACAACCGGGATACGCAGTATTTT. The whole variable domain, remainder taken from reference TRBV7-2 and TRBJ2-3, is GAGVSQSPSNKVTEKGKDVELRCDPISGHTALYWYRQSLGQGLEFLIYFQGNSAPDKSGLPSDRFSAERTGGSVSTLTIQRTQQEDSAVYLCASSLNNRDTQYFGPGTRLTVL.

The table lists this clonotype with a count of one. A much larger clone is a single base away; this may be a read error. The chain combines TRBV30 with TRBJ2-3; TRBD1 is a possible D gene (6 bases). V lost 0 bases and J lost 1, with 11 bases in between. Germline V gene sequence: CDR1 GTSNPN, CDR2 SVGIG (reference sequence). The CDR3 runs 15 residues. Written as DNA, the CDR3 is TGTGCCTGGAGTGTACAGGGAGCGGGCACAGATACGCAGTATTTT. It specifies CAWSVQGAGTDTQYF.

This clonotype was counted between two and nine times. The chain is built from TRBV9 and TRBJ1-1, with a tentative D call TRBD1 (5 bases). Germline lookup yields CDR1 SGDLS and CDR2 YYNGEE. The CDR3 extends over 11 amino acids. V lost 10 bases, J lost 5 bases, and 12 bases lay in between. CDR3 residues: CAAWRGTEAFF. DNA for the CDR3: TGTGCCGCGTGGAGGGGAACTGAAGCTTTCTTT.

This clonotype was found many times. V and J are TRBV7-3 and TRBJ2-1; no firm D call. V lost 0 bases, J lost 8 bases, and 8 bases lay in between. Germline assignment: CDR1 SGHTA and CDR2 FQGTGA. CDR3 length: 13 amino acids. CDR3 sequence: CASSLTKGHEQFF. The CDR3 DNA reads TGTGCCAGCAGCTTAACGAAGGGCCATGAGCAGTTCTTC.